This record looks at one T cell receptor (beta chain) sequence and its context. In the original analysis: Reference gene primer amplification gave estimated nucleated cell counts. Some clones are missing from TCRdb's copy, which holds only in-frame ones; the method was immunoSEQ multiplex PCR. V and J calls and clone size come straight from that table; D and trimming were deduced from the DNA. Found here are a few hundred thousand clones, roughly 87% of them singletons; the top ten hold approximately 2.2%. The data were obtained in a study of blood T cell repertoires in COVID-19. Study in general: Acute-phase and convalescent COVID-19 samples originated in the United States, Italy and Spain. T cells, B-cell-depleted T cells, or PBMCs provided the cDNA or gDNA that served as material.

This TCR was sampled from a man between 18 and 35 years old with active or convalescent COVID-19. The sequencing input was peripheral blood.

The CDR3 DNA reads as TGCGCCAGCAGCTTGGTGAAGGGGGGGACTGAAGCTTTCTTT. Translating it yields CASSLVKGGTEAFF. V gene TRBV5-1 combines with J gene TRBJ1-1; the D gene is possibly TRBD1 (6 bases). The CDR3 has 14 residues. The germline CDR1 and CDR2 sequences are SGHRS and YFSETQ. The germline V and J ends were trimmed by 0 bases and 5 bases, with 11 bases remaining between them.